The 24 T cell receptor beta chains below were found in one sample sequenced in a study. TCRdb independently ran MiXCR on the 5' RACE reads; one entry per CDR3 protein. The data show roughly 50,000 distinct CDR3 sequences, over 15% seen once. What was sequenced was naive CD4+ T cells sorted from blood. Subset meaning: naive CD4+ T cells, CD4+CD45RA+CD25-. These receptors all stem from a female donor with breast cancer.

In its sample, this clonotype was seen a few times. The genes are TRBV10-2 and TRBJ1-1; no reliable D call. The CDR3 length is 14 residues. V was shortened by 3 bases and J by 2 bases, with 10 bases between the two germline ends. Germline loops: CDR1 WSHSY, CDR2 SAAADI. CDR3 sequence reads: CASSDWDTNTEAFF. The CDR3 region has the DNA TGCGCCAGCAGTGACTGGGATACCAACACTGAAGCTTTCTTT.

This clonotype is medium-sized (0.01 to 0.1%) by share. This chain uses TRBV20-1 with TRBJ2-3; D uncertain. Trimming took 5 bases from V and 1 from J, leaving 4 bases between them. The germline V gene encodes CDR1 DFQATT and CDR2 SNEGSKA (reference sequence). The CDR3 extends over 11 amino acids. The CDR3 nucleotides are TGCAGTGCTGAGGGCACAGATACGCAGTATTTT. This gives the protein CSAEGTDTQYF.

V and J are TRBV7-9 and TRBJ2-7; a weak D match, TRBD1 (6 bases). Germline V lookup: CDR1 SEHNR, CDR2 FQNEAQ (reference sequence). Deletions cut 2 bases from V and 2 bases from J, with 10 bases between. CDR3 length: 14 amino acids. DNA of the CDR3: TGTGCCAGCAGCTTATACAGGACAGCCTACGAGCAGTACTTC. As protein: CASSLYRTAYEQYF.

This chain joins TRBV27 and TRBJ2-2, with 7 bases lining up with TRBD2. The V and J ends lost 6 bases and 4 bases, in that order; junction bases with no gene match: 20. The CDR3 spans 19 residues. CDR1 and CDR2 from the germline V gene are MNHEY and SMNVEV (reference sequence). The CDR3 DNA reads as TGTGCCAGCAGCCAGACAGCCAGCGGGATTAGATCTGGCACCGGGGAGCTGTTTTTT. Its translation: CASSQTASGIRSGTGELFF.

This clonotype occurred many times. The gene calls are TRBV29-1 and TRBJ1-1; tentatively, D is TRBD1 (5 bases). This CDR3 contains 13 residues. Germline CDR1 reads SQVTM; CDR2 reads ANQGSEA. The V end lost 3 bases, the J end lost 5 bases, and 13 bases lay between the germline ends. The CDR3 loop reads CSVETALRTEAFF. In nucleotides, the CDR3 is TGCAGCGTTGAGACAGCTTTGAGAACTGAAGCTTTCTTT.

As concerns this clonotype: One end of the junction does not line up with germline, which may come from a read error. The rearrangement links TRBV28 to TRBJ2-5; D could derive from TRBD1 or TRBD2 (6 bases each). Germline V lookup: CDR1 MDHEN, CDR2 SYDVKM. The CDR3 covers 15 residues. CDR3 region: CASSETGLYIETQHF. In DNA form, the CDR3 reads TGTGCCAGCAGCGAGACAGGACTATACATCGAGACCCAGCACTTC.

Turning to this clonotype: The CDR3 carries no conserved terminal phenylalanine or tryptophan, so it likely arises from a read error. This sequence joins TRBV5-1 and TRBJ2-7; TRBD1 is a possible D gene (5 bases). Trimming took 4 bases from V and 5 from J, leaving 13 bases between them. The CDR3 contains 13 residues. Germline assignment: CDR1 SGHRS and CDR2 YFSETQ. CDR3 coding DNA: TGCGCCAGCAGCCTAGGTTGGGGCGACGAGCAGTACTGC. Translation gives CASSLGWGDEQYC.

The table lists this clonotype with a few counts. The chain combines TRBV25-1 with TRBJ2-3; 10 nucleotides agree with TRBD2. The CDR3 loop spans 17 amino acids. Germline trimming cut 1 base from V and 4 bases from J; bases unmatched to any gene: 8. CDR1 is MGHDK, CDR2 SYGVNS, per germline. CDR3 residues: CASSESASGRISDTQYF. The CDR3, as DNA: TGTGCCAGCAGTGAATCGGCTAGCGGGAGAATATCAGATACGCAGTATTTT.

The chain links TRBV5-1 to TRBJ1-5; D gene unclear. Trimming cost V 1 base and J 6 bases, with 14 bases left between them. This CDR3 region has 15 residues. Germline CDR1 is SGHRS and CDR2 is YFSETQ. CDR3 DNA sequence: TGCGCCAGCAGCTTGTCGACCGCTGCAGGTCAGCCCCAGCATTTT. Amino acid sequence: CASSLSTAAGQPQHF.

This clonotype was counted ten times or more. The rearrangement joins TRBV6-2 or TRBV6-3 to TRBJ2-2, with 10 bases matching TRBD2. The CDR3 loop spans 18 amino acids. The germline gives CDR1 MNHEY, CDR2 SVGEGT. The V segment lost 0 bases and the J segment 4 bases; nucleotides outside the gene matches: 8. CDR3 in amino acids: CASSYSWWSGRATGELFF. The CDR3 DNA is TGTGCCAGCAGTTACTCCTGGTGGAGCGGGAGGGCCACCGGGGAGCTGTTTTTT.

This clonotype was found many times. Because the CDR3 is missing its conserved closing phenylalanine or tryptophan, this is likely a read error. The rearrangement joins TRBV6-5 to TRBJ1-1; 7 nucleotides align to TRBD1. Germline lookup yields CDR1 MNHEY and CDR2 SVGAGI. The CDR3 is 16 amino acids. V was pared by 2 bases and J by 5 bases, with 11 bases of the junction left unmatched. Here the CDR3 DNA reads TGTGCCAGCAGTTACGGACTCAGGGGGGCCGGGACTGAAGCTTTCCTT. As protein: CASSYGLRGAGTEAFL.

This sequence joins TRBV7-2 and TRBJ2-1, with 13 bases lining up with TRBD2. Trimming removed 5 bases from V and 2 bases from J; junction bases left unmatched: 6. The CDR3 length is 17 residues. CDR1 and CDR2 from the germline V gene are SGHTA and FQGNSA. CDR3 sequence reads: CASSPTSGRAAYNEQFF. For the CDR3, the DNA is TGTGCCAGCAGCCCCACTAGCGGGAGGGCGGCCTACAATGAGCAGTTCTTC.

This chain connects TRBV12-3 or TRBV12-4 to TRBJ2-1; tentatively, D is TRBD1 (6 bases). The V gene lost 5 bases and the J gene lost 0 bases, with 11 bases spanning the gap. The CDR3 has 15 residues. CDR3 bases: TGTGCCAGCAGTAAAGGACAGTTCTCCTACAATGAGCAGTTCTTC. Protein sequence: CASSKGQFSYNEQFF.

In this sample, this clonotype turned up a few times. This rearrangement joins TRBV7-2 to TRBJ2-4; 7 nucleotides match TRBD1. Per germline, CDR1 SGHTA and CDR2 FQGNSA. The CDR3 runs to 18 residues. The J segment lost 0 bases and the V segment lost 5 bases, leaving 13 bases of the junction unmatched. CDR3 nucleotide sequence: TGTGCCAGCAGCGCCGGGACAGCGACCCACCTAGCCAAAAACATTCAGTACTTC. Translating gives CASSAGTATHLAKNIQYF.

This clonotype appeared many times. The J gene is TRBJ2-3, the V gene TRBV5-5; 11 positions agree with TRBD1. Trimming removed 4 bases from V and 4 bases from J; junction bases left unmatched: 14. The germline V gene has CDR1 SGHKS and CDR2 YYEKEE (reference sequence). This CDR3 is built from 18 residues. CDR3 in amino acids: CASSGGQGAILRSDTQYF. DNA of the CDR3: TGTGCCAGCAGCGGAGGACAGGGGGCGATTCTAAGGTCAGATACGCAGTATTTT.

The chain combines TRBV29-1 with TRBJ2-6; D uncertain. This CDR3 region has 14 residues. V dropped 7 bases and J dropped 4 bases, with 14 bases sitting between them. Germline V gene lookup returns CDR1 SQVTM and CDR2 ANQGSEA. CDR3 bases: TGCAGCGCCTACGAAGGAGAGGGGGCCAACGTCCTGACTTTC. Protein product: CSAYEGEGANVLTF.

A remark on this clonotype: Here the CDR3 omits its conserved ending phenylalanine or tryptophan, so a read error is the likely source. The chain uses TRBV5-1 and TRBJ1-3; D may be TRBD1 (6 bases). Germline loops: CDR1 SGHRS, CDR2 YFSETQ. The ends were cut back, 0 bases at V and 2 bases at J, with 6 bases in the middle. The CDR3 runs 14 residues. This CDR3 is CASSLAGAGNTIYL. The CDR3 DNA is TGCGCCAGCAGCTTGGCAGGGGCTGGAAACACCATATATCTT.

This chain links TRBV20-1 with TRBJ1-1; 7 nucleotides match TRBD1. After removal of 6 bases from V and 4 bases from J, the junction contained 14 bases not matched to a gene. In germline, CDR1 is DFQATT, CDR2 SNEGSKA (reference sequence). The CDR3 is 15 residues long. The CDR3 loop reads CSAVWSGGSTTEAFF. CDR3 in DNA: TGCAGTGCCGTATGGTCAGGGGGATCTACCACTGAAGCTTTCTTT.

V and J are TRBV5-4 and TRBJ2-3, with D perhaps matching TRBD1 or TRBD2 (6 bases each). The germline gives CDR1 SGHNT, CDR2 YYREEE (reference sequence). The CDR3 has 15 amino acids. V lost 3 bases and J lost 0, with 11 bases in between. The CDR3 DNA reads as TGTGCCAGCAGCTGGGGGGCAGGGAGCACAGATACGCAGTATTTT. It is translated as CASSWGAGSTDTQYF.

The chain carries TRBV7-8 and TRBJ2-1, with 12 bases identical to TRBD2. This CDR3 has 19 residues. The germline gives CDR1 SGHVS, CDR2 FQNEAQ. V lost 1 base, J lost 0 bases, and 7 bases stayed unmatched. CDR3 nucleotides: TGTGCCAGCAGCTTAGACGGGACTAGCGGGCGGTCCTCCTACAATGAGCAGTTCTTC. Amino acid sequence: CASSLDGTSGRSSYNEQFF.

Points on this clonotype: One base away lies a much larger clone, so this may be a sequencing read error. This chain uses TRBV11-2 with TRBJ2-7, with TRBD1 as a possible D gene (6 bases). In germline, CDR1 is SGHAT, CDR2 FQNNGV. V gave up 6 bases and J gave up 7 bases, with 19 bases separating them. The CDR3 extends over 14 amino acids. The CDR3 loop reads CASSATGTLGEQYF. CDR3 in DNA: TGTGCCAGCAGTGCCACAGGGACACTAGGGGAGCAGTACTTC. The entire variable domain, with the rest obtained from reference TRBV11-2 and TRBJ2-7, is as follows: EAGVAQSPRYKIIEKRQSVAFWCNPISGHATLYWYQQILGQGPKLLIQFQNNGVVDDSQLPKDRFSAERLKGVDSTLKIQPAKLEDSAVYLCASSATGTLGEQYFGPGTRLTVT.

This clonotype came up many times. This chain uses TRBV5-1 with TRBJ2-7; 9 bases line up with TRBD2. This CDR3 has 14 amino acids. The germline V gene has CDR1 SGHRS and CDR2 YFSETQ. Germline trimming cut 3 bases from V and 4 bases from J; bases unmatched to any gene: 5. CDR3 protein: CASSWREGGYEQYF. CDR3 in DNA: TGCGCCAGCAGCTGGCGGGAGGGAGGGTACGAGCAGTACTTC.

In this sample, this clonotype turned up a few times. The chain uses TRBV7-2 and TRBJ2-7; unclear D gene. The CDR3 runs to 12 residues. V was clipped by 1 base and J by 5 bases, with 6 bases between them. Germline-derived CDR1 and CDR2 are SGHTA and FQGNSA. CDR3 protein: CASSLEPHEQYF. CDR3 bases: TGTGCCAGCAGCTTAGAACCCCACGAGCAGTACTTC.

In its sample, this clonotype was seen many times. The rearrangement links TRBV20-1 to TRBJ2-7; 12 positions agree with TRBD2. CDR3 length equals 17 residues. The trim removed 4 bases at V and 7 bases at J, leaving 17 bases unmatched. Germline V gene data show CDR1 as DFQATT and CDR2 as SNEGSKA (reference sequence). In nucleotides, the CDR3 is TGCAGTGCTACCGGAGGGCTAGCGGGAGGGCATCGGAGGGAGCAGTACTTC. It translates to CSATGGLAGGHRREQYF.